This paragraph covers one T cell receptor beta chain sequence. Only in-frame clones appear in the TCRdb table, and some are missing; sequencing was by immunoSEQ multiplex PCR. The data contain some 70,000 clones, 93% of them singletons. The V end was cut by 5 bases, the J end by 0 bases, with 11 bases between. CDR1 and CDR2 from the germline V gene are SGHVS and FQNEAQ. The CDR3 has 15 amino acids. The TCR was taken from a man between 40 and 49 years old with rheumatoid arthritis. The chain uses TRBV7-8 and TRBJ1-3, with TRBD1 as a possible D gene (6 bases). Sequenced material: PBMCs. CDR3 loop: CASSNTGSSGNTIYF. In nucleotides, the CDR3 is TGTGCCAGCAGCAACACAGGGAGCTCTGGAAACACCATATATTTT.